These T cell receptor beta chains were read from a single sample in a study of T cell repertoires in cytomegalovirus infection. One entry per CDR3 protein results from TCRdb running MiXCR on the reads. The sample carries approximately 630,000 distinct CDR3 sequences, 24% recorded once. Sequencing was carried out using CD8+ T cells from PBMCs. The receptor source for this set is a human donor in good health (CMV status not recorded). Some clones in this sample may be carry-over from other donors' samples. CDR3s include the opening cysteine and the closing phenylalanine or tryptophan. D genes are given only for firm matches. Clone size, where shown, is once, few, many, or a class for clones that have expanded.

d_gene | j_gene | len | v_gene | abundance | CDR3nt | CDR3aa
. | TRBJ2-5 | 14 | TRBV7-6 | many | TGTGCCAGCAGCAATACCCCAAGCCAAGAGACCCAGTACTTC | CASSNTPSQETQYF
. | TRBJ1-2 | 13 | TRBV20-1 | . | TGCAGTGCTAGAGACGGCGCCTCCGGTGGCTACACCTTC | CSARDGASGGYTF
. | TRBJ2-6 | 16 | TRBV12-3/TRBV12-4 | . | TGTGCCAGCAGTTTAGCTTGGCACGGTGGGGCCAACGTCCTGACTTTC | CASSLAWHGGANVLTF
. | TRBJ2-7 | 16 | TRBV7-3 | . | TGTGCCAGCGCAGCTCCCCACAGTGCCGGGGGAATCGAGCAGTACTTC | CASAAPHSAGGIEQYF
. | TRBJ1-4 | 15 | TRBV12-3/TRBV12-4 | once | TGTGCCAGCAGCCCGACCGCCAGTGGTGGTGAAAAACTGTTTTTT | CASSPTASGGEKLFF
. | TRBJ1-5 | 14 | TRBV4-1 | few | TGCGCCAGCAGCCTCCAAGGGGGGGATCAGCCCCAGCATTTT | CASSLQGGDQPQHF
. | TRBJ1-5 | 15 | TRBV20-1 | few | TGCAGTGCTAGAGATCAGCTGGGCCGCAATCAGCCCCAGCATTTT | CSARDQLGRNQPQHF
. | TRBJ1-3 | 14 | TRBV19 | few | TGTGCCAGTACCGGACACCTCAGAGGAAACACCATATATTTT | CASTGHLRGNTIYF
. | TRBJ1-2 | 11 | TRBV6-6 | . | TGTGCCAGCAGGCCCGGCTATGGCTACACCTTC | CASRPGYGYTF
TRBD2 | TRBJ2-5 | 17 | TRBV4-1 | few | TGCGCCAGCAGCCAAGATCGGGGCGGGGGTAAGAAAGAGACCCAGTACTTC | CASSQDRGGGKKETQYF
TRBD2 | TRBJ2-1 | 15 | TRBV10-3 | . | TGTGCCACCGGGGGGGACGGGAGCTCCTACAATGAGCAGTTCTTC | CATGGDGSSYNEQFF
. | TRBJ1-5 | 14 | TRBV6-2/TRBV6-3 | . | TGTGCCAGCAGATTAGACTGGAGCAATCAGCCCCAGCATTTT | CASRLDWSNQPQHF
. | TRBJ1-1 | 14 | TRBV4-1 | many | TGCGCCAGCAGCCAAGGGGTAGGGAACACTGAAGCTTTCTTT | CASSQGVGNTEAFF
TRBD1 | TRBJ1-2 | 14 | TRBV7-9 | few | TGTGCCAGCAGCGAAGAAGGGACAGGGTCAGGCTACACCTTC | CASSEEGTGSGYTF
. | TRBJ2-7 | 13 | TRBV29-1 | . | TGCAGCGTTGAGGAGGGAGAGGGCTACGAGCAGTACTTC | CSVEEGEGYEQYF
. | TRBJ1-1 | 12 | TRBV12-5 | many | TGTGCTAGTGGACAGGGTCACACTGAAGCTTTCTTT | CASGQGHTEAFF
. | TRBJ2-5 | 15 | TRBV10-3 | many | TGTGCCATCAGTGTCGCGGACAATCCTCAAGAGACCCAGTACTTC | CAISVADNPQETQYF
. | TRBJ2-3 | 13 | TRBV15 | . | TGTGCCACCAGCAGAGATCTGGGGGATACGCAGTATTTT | CATSRDLGDTQYF
. | TRBJ2-1 | 15 | TRBV11-1 | . | TGTGCCAGCATACTCAAACAGGGTTCCTACAATGAGCAGTTCTTC | CASILKQGSYNEQFF
. | TRBJ1-1 | 15 | TRBV28 | few | TGTGCCAGCAGTTTTAGGGGGGGCATGAACACTGAAGCTTTCTTT | CASSFRGGMNTEAFF
TRBD1 | TRBJ1-1 | 15 | TRBV7-6 | few | TGTGCCAGCAGCCGGACAGGGGGACAGGGCACTGAAGCTTTCTTT | CASSRTGGQGTEAFF
. | TRBJ1-1 | 13 | TRBV6-1 | . | TGTGCCAGCAGTACAAGTGGGAGCACTGAAGCTTTCTTT | CASSTSGSTEAFF
. | TRBJ2-7 | 10 | TRBV28 | . | TGTGCCAGCAAAAGCTACGAGCAGTACTTC | CASKSYEQYF
TRBD1 | TRBJ1-2 | 15 | TRBV10-3 | few | TGTGCCATCACCCCCGAGACAGGGGGTAGGGATGGCTACACCTTC | CAITPETGGRDGYTF
TRBD2 | TRBJ2-2 | 16 | TRBV6-6 | few | TGTGCCAGCAGTTACTCGAACGGGGGGGTCACCGGGGAGCTGTTTTTT | CASSYSNGGVTGELFF
. | TRBJ1-5 | 16 | TRBV28 | many | TGTGCCAGCAGTCACCGCGGGACAAGGCGGTATCAGCCCCAGCATTTT | CASSHRGTRRYQPQHF
. | TRBJ2-7 | 13 | TRBV27 | few | TGTGCCAGCAGTTTGGGCTACCTAGGCGAGCAGTACTTC | CASSLGYLGEQYF
. | TRBJ1-1 | 18 | TRBV2 | . | TGTGCCAGCAGTGAAGCCGGGGACGGAGGGAGAATGAACACTGAAGCTTTCTTT | CASSEAGDGGRMNTEAFF
TRBD2 | TRBJ2-7 | 13 | TRBV20-1 | few | TGCAGTGCTAGAGGCGGGGGAGGCTACGAGCAGTACTTC | CSARGGGGYEQYF
TRBD1 | TRBJ2-1 | 15 | TRBV20-1 | . | TGCAGTGCTAGAGAGTGGACAGGGGGACGGGATGAGCAGTTCTTC | CSAREWTGGRDEQFF
. | TRBJ1-5 | 14 | TRBV15 | . | TGTGCCACCAGCAGAGTTGGGTTTGCTCAGCCCCAGCATTTT | CATSRVGFAQPQHF
. | TRBJ2-1 | 15 | TRBV4-2 | . | TGTGCCAGCAGCCCCTTAGCGTACTCCTACAATGAGCAGTTCTTC | CASSPLAYSYNEQFF